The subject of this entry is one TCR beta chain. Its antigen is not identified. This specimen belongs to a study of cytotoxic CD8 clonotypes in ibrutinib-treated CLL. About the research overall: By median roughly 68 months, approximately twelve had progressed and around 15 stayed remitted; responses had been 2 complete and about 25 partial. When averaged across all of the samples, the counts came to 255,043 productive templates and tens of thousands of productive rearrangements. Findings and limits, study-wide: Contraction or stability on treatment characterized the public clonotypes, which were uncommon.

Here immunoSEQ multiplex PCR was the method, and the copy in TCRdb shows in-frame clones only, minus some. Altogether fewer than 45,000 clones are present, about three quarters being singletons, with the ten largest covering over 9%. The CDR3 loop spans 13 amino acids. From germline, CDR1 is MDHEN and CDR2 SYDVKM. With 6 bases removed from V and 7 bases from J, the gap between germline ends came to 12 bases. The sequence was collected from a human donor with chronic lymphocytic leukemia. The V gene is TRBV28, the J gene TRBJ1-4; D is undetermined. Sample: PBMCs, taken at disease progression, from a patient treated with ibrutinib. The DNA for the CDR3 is TGTGCCAGCAGCCGACCTGCTAGTGAAAAACTGTTTTTT. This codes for CASSRPASEKLFF.